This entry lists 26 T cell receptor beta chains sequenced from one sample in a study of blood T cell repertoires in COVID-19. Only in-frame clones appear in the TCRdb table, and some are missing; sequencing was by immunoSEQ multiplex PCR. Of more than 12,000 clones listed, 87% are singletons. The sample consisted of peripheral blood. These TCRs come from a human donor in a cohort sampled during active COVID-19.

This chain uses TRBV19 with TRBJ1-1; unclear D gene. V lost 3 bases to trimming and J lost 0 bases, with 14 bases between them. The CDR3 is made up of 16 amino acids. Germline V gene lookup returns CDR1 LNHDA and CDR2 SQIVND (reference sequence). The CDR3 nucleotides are TGTGCCAGTAGTATGCCGAATTTAAACTTGAACACTGAAGCTTTCTTT. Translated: CASSMPNLNLNTEAFF.

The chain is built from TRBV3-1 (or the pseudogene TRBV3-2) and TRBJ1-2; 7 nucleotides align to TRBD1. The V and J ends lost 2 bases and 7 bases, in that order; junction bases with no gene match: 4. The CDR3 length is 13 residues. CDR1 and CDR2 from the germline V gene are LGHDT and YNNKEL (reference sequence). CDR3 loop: CASSQRQGVGYTF. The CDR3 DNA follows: TGTGCCAGCAGCCAAAGGCAGGGGGTTGGCTACACCTTC.

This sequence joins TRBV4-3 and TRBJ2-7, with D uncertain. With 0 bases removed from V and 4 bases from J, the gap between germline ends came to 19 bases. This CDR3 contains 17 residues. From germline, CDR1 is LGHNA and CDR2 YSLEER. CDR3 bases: TGCGCCAGCAGCCAAGAGGAGTACTCTACAAATCAATACGAGCAGTACTTC. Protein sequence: CASSQEEYSTNQYEQYF.

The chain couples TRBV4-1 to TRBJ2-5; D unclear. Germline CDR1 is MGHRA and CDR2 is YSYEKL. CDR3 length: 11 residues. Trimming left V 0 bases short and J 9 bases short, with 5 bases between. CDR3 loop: CASSQDLSQYF. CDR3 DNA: TGCGCCAGCAGCCAAGATCTATCCCAGTACTTC.

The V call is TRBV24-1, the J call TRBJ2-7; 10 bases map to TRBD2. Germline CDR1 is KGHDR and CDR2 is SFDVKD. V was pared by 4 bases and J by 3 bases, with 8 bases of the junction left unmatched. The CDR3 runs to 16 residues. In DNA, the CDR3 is TGTGCCACCAGTGACCCCAACCTAGCGGGAGACTACGAGCAGTACTTC. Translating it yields CATSDPNLAGDYEQYF.

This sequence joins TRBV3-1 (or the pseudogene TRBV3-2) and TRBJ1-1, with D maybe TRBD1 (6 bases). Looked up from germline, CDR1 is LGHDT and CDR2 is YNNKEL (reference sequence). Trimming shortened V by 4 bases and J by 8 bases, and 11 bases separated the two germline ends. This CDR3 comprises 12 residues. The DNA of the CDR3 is TGTGCCAGCAGCCCCCAAGACAGGGAAGCTTTCTTT. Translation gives CASSPQDREAFF.

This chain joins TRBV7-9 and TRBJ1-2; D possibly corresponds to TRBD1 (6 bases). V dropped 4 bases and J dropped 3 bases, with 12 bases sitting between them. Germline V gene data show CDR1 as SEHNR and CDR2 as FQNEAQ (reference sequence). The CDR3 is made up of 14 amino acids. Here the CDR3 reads CASSSANRDYGYTF. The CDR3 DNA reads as TGTGCCAGCAGCTCCGCCAACAGGGACTATGGCTACACCTTC. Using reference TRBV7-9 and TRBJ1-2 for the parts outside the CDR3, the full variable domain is DTGVSQNPRHKITKRGQNVTFRCDPISEHNRLYWYRQTLGQGPEFLTYFQNEAQLEKSRLLSDRFSAERPKGSFSTLEIQRTEQGDSAMYLCASSSANRDYGYTFGSGTRLTVV.

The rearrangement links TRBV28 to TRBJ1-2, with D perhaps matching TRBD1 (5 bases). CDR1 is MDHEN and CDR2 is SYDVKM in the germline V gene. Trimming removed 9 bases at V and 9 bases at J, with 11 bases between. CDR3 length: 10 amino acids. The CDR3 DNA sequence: TGTGCCAGTCGGGGGGGACGCTACACCTTC. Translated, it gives CASRGGRYTF.

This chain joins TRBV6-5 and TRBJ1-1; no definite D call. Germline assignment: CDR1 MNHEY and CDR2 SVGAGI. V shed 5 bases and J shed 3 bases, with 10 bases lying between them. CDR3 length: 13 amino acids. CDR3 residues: CASSLRVYTEAFF. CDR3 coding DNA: TGTGCCAGCAGTCTGCGTGTCTACACTGAAGCTTTCTTT.

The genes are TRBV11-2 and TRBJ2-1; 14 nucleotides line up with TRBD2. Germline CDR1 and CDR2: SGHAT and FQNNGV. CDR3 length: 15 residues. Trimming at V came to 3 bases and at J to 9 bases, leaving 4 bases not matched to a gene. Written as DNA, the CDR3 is TGTGCCAGCAGCTTGGGGACTAGCGGGAGCTTTGAGCAGTTCTTC. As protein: CASSLGTSGSFEQFF.

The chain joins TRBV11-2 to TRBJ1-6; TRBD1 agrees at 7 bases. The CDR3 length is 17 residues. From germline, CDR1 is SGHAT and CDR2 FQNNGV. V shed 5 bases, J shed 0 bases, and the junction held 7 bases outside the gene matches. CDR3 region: CASSEDRPSSYNSPLHF. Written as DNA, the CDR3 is TGTGCCAGCAGCGAGGACAGGCCGAGCTCCTATAATTCACCCCTCCACTTT.

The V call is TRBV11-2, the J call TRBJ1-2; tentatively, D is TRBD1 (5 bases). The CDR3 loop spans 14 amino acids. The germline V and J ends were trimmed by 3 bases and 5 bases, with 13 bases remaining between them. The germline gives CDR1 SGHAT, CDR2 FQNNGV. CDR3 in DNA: TGTGCCAGCAGCTTTTCGGGAGGGGAATATGGCTACACCTTC. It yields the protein CASSFSGGEYGYTF.

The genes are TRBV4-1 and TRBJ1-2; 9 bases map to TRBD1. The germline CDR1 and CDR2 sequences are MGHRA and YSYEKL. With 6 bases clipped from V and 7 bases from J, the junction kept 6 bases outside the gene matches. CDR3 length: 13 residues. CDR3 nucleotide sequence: TGCGCCAGCAGACCGGGACAGGGTGCTGGCTACACCTTC. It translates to CASRPGQGAGYTF.

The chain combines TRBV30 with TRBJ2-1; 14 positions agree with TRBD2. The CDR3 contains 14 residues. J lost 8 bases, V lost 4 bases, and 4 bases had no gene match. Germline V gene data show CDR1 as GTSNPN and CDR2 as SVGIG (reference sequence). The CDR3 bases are TGTGCCTGGATGACTAGCGGGGGGGCCCATGAGCAGTTCTTC. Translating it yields CAWMTSGGAHEQFF.

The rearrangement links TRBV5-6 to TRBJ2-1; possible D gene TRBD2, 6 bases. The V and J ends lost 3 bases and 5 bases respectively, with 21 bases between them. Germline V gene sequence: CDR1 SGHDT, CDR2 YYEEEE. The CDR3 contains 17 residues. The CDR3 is CASSWAPRDLDHNEQFF. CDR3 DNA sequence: TGTGCCAGCAGCTGGGCCCCCCGGGACTTGGACCACAATGAGCAGTTCTTC.

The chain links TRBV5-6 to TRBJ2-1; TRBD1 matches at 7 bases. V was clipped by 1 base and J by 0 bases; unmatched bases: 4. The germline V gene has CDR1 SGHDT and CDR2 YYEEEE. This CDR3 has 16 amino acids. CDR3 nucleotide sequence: TGTGCCAGCAGCTTGATTCAGGGGGACTCCTACAATGAGCAGTTCTTC. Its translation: CASSLIQGDSYNEQFF.

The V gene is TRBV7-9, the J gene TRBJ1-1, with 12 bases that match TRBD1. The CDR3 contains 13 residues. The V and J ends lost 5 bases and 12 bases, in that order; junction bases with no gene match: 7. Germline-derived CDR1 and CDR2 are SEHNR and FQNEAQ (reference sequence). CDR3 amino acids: CASSPGQGALTFF. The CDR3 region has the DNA TGTGCCAGCAGCCCGGGACAGGGGGCTTTGACTTTCTTT.

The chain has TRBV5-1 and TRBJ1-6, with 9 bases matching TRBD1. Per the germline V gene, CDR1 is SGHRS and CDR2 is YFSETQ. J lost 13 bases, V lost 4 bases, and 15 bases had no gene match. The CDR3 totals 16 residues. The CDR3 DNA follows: TGCGCCAGCAGCGCCGGGACAGGGATATTCTCCTTTCCCCTCCACTTT. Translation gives CASSAGTGIFSFPLHF.

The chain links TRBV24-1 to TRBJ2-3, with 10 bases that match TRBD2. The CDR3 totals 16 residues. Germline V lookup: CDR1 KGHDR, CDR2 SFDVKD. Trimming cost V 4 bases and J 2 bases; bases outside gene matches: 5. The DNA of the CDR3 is TGTGCCACCAGTGACTGGACTAGCGGAAACACAGATACGCAGTATTTT. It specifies CATSDWTSGNTDTQYF.

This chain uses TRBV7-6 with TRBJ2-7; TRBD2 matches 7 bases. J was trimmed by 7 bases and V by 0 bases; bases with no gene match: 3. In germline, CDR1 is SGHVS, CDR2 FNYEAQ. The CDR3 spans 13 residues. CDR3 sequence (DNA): TGTGCCAGCAGCTTAGCCCCCGGGGGGGAGCAGTACTTC. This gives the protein CASSLAPGGEQYF.

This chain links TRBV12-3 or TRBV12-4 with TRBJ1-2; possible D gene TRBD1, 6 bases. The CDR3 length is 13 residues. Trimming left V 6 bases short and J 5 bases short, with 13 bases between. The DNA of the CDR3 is TGTGCCAGCAGCCATGCACAGGGATATGGCTACACCTTC. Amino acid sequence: CASSHAQGYGYTF.

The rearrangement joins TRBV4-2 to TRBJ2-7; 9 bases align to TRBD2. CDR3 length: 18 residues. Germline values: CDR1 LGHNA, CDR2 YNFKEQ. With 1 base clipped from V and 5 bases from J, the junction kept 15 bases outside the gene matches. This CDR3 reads CASSQGVNPGLASDEQYF. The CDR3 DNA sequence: TGTGCCAGCAGCCAAGGAGTGAACCCGGGACTAGCTAGCGACGAGCAGTACTTC.

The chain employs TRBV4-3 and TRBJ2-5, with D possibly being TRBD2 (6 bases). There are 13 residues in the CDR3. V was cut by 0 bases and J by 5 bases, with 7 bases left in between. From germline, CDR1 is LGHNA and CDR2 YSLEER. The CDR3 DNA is TGCGCCAGCAGCCAAGAGGGGAGGGAGACCCAGTACTTC. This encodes CASSQEGRETQYF.

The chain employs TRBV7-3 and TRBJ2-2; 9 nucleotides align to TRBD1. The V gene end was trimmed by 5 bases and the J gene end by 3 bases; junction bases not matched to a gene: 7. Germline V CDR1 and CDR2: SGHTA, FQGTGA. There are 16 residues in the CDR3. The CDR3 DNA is TGTGCCAGCAGCCCTACCGGGACAGGGCACACCGGGGAGCTGTTTTTT. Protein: CASSPTGTGHTGELFF.

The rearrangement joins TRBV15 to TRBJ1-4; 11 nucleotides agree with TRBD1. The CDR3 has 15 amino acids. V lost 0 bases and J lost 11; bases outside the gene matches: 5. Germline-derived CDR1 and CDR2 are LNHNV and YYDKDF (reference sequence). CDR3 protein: CATSREMGQGGKLFF. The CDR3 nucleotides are TGTGCCACCAGCAGAGAAATGGGACAGGGGGGGAAACTGTTTTTT.

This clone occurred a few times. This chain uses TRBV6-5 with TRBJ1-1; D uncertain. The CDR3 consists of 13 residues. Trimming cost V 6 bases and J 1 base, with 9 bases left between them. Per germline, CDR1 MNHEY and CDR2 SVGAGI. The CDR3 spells CASRSQENTEAFF. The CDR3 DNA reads TGTGCCAGCAGGTCACAAGAGAACACTGAAGCTTTCTTT.